The T cell receptor beta chain described here comes from a study of T cells after yellow fever vaccination. Points from the study as a whole: Peaking faster, on day 5 versus 15, the secondary response was nonetheless weaker. Although most clonotypes did not, a small share appeared in both CD4 and CD8 compartments.

This clonotype showed up many times. Its antigen is unknown. UMIs were added to TCR cDNA along with a universal primer site when it was made by 5'RACE template switching. Via MiXCR, TCRdb re-called the 5' RACE reads, giving one row per CDR3 protein. In the table there are 300,000 to 350,000 distinct CDR3 sequences, approximately 4% of which are singletons. The CDR3 extends over 13 amino acids. The V gene lost 0 bases and the J gene lost 4 bases, with 4 bases spanning the gap. CDR1 is SGHTA, CDR2 FQGTGA, per germline. The sample consisted of PBMCs, taken 15 days after the yellow fever booster vaccination. The sequence was obtained from a man younger than 30 who received the YFV17D yellow fever vaccine. The chain recombines TRBV7-3 with TRBJ2-1; D is ambiguous. The CDR3 loop is CASSLTRYNEQFF. The CDR3 nucleotides read TGTGCCAGCAGCTTAACACGATACAATGAGCAGTTCTTC.